Presented here are 13 T cell receptor beta chains from one specimen sequenced in a study of cytomegalovirus exposure and HLA in healthy donors. Primers: 60 Vbeta forward and 13 Jbeta reverse. Some clones are missing from TCRdb's copy, which holds only in-frame ones; the method was immunoSEQ multiplex PCR. This table lists 140,000 or so clones. Sequences were obtained from PBMCs. Receptor source: a male donor in good health and CMV-seronegative.

The V gene is TRBV7-9, the J gene TRBJ1-2; no definite D call. Germline V CDR1 and CDR2: SEHNR, FQNEAQ (reference sequence). The CDR3 length is 14 residues. Trimming pared 1 base from V and 2 bases from J, leaving 8 bases between. CDR3: CASSLDSPNYGYTF. The DNA for the CDR3 is TGTGCCAGCAGCTTAGATAGTCCAAACTATGGCTACACCTTC.

Of note for this clone: In the same sample, other DNA sequences code for this CDR3. The chain combines TRBV18 with TRBJ2-3, with TRBD1 matching over 10 bases. Germline assignment: CDR1 KGHSH and CDR2 LQKENI. V trimming: 3 bases; J trimming: 4 bases; junction bases outside the gene matches: 1. The length of the CDR3 is 14 residues. CDR3 residues: CASSPGQGADTQYF. The CDR3, as DNA: TGTGCCAGCTCACCCGGACAGGGGGCAGATACGCAGTATTTT.

This sequence joins TRBV2 and TRBJ2-7; no reliable D call. The CDR3 loop spans 11 amino acids. Germline lookup yields CDR1 SNHLY and CDR2 FYNNEI. V dropped 5 bases and J dropped 3 bases, with 5 bases sitting between them. The CDR3 bases are TGTGCCAGCAGTCCTTTCTACGAGCAGTACTTC. This codes for CASSPFYEQYF.

The genes are TRBV28 and TRBJ1-1; 7 bases match TRBD1. V dropped 6 bases and J dropped 14; count of bases not matched to a gene: 15. Germline CDR1 is MDHEN and CDR2 is SYDVKM. This CDR3 contains 13 residues. This CDR3 reads CASRELQGQGGFF. The CDR3 bases are TGTGCCAGCAGGGAATTACAGGGGCAAGGGGGCTTCTTT.

The V and J genes are TRBV7-9 and TRBJ2-5, with 7 bases lining up with TRBD2. J gave up 3 bases and V 3 bases, and 7 bases lay outside the gene matches. Germline-derived CDR1 and CDR2 are SEHNR and FQNEAQ (reference sequence). This CDR3 has 15 amino acids. The DNA of the CDR3 is TGTGCCAGCAGCTTCATCGGGGGGACGGAAGAGACCCAGTACTTC. It specifies CASSFIGGTEETQYF. Based on the CDR3 plus reference TRBV7-9 and TRBJ2-5, the full variable domain is DTGVSQNPRHKITKRGQNVTFRCDPISEHNRLYWYRQTLGQGPEFLTYFQNEAQLEKSRLLSDRFSAERPKGSFSTLEIQRTEQGDSAMYLCASSFIGGTEETQYFGPGTRLLVL.

V and J are TRBV7-9 and TRBJ1-2; D perhaps matches TRBD1 (5 bases). V shed 5 bases and J shed 5 bases, with 15 bases lying between them. This CDR3 is 14 amino acids long. CDR1 and CDR2 (germline): SEHNR, FQNEAQ (reference sequence). The CDR3 sequence: CASSPSGVGYGYTF. In DNA form, the CDR3 reads TGTGCCAGCAGCCCATCGGGGGTGGGGTATGGCTACACCTTC. Full variable domain (rest looked up from reference TRBV7-9 and TRBJ1-2): DTGVSQNPRHKITKRGQNVTFRCDPISEHNRLYWYRQTLGQGPEFLTYFQNEAQLEKSRLLSDRFSAERPKGSFSTLEIQRTEQGDSAMYLCASSPSGVGYGYTFGSGTRLTVV.

The gene calls are TRBV7-3 and TRBJ2-7, with TRBD2 as a possible D gene (6 bases). V was clipped by 2 bases and J by 2 bases, with 13 bases between them. The CDR3 runs 15 residues. Germline V lookup: CDR1 SGHTA, CDR2 FQGTGA. The CDR3 bases are TGTGCCAGCAGCTTAGGGAACGGGGGAACCTACGAGCAGTACTTC. Amino acids: CASSLGNGGTYEQYF.

The V and J genes are TRBV29-1 and TRBJ2-7, with TRBD1 identical over 11 bases. CDR3 length: 14 amino acids. The V gene end was trimmed by 1 base and the J gene end by 3 bases; junction bases not matched to a gene: 2. Germline V gene data show CDR1 as SQVTM and CDR2 as ANQGSEA. For the CDR3, the DNA is TGCAGCGTTGAAGGGGGGACAGGGGGCTACGAGCAGTACTTC. It specifies CSVEGGTGGYEQYF.

Here the CDR3 DNA reads TGCGCCAGCAGCATGGGACAGGGCAACACCGGGGAGCTGTTTTTT. This sequence encodes CASSMGQGNTGELFF. V usage is TRBV5-1 and J usage is TRBJ2-2; 9 nucleotides agree with TRBD1. Unmatched junction bases numbered 3, after V lost 4 bases and J lost 2 bases. Germline CDR1 and CDR2: SGHRS and YFSETQ. This CDR3 region has 15 residues. The whole variable domain, filled in from reference TRBV5-1 and TRBJ2-2, reads KAGVTQTPRYLIKTRGQQVTLSCSPISGHRSVSWYQQTPGQGLQFLFEYFSETQRNKGNFPGRFSGRQFSNSRSEMNVSTLELGDSALYLCASSMGQGNTGELFFGEGSRLTVL.

The chain couples TRBV6-6 to TRBJ1-5, with 9 bases matching TRBD1. V lost 6 bases and J lost 4; bases outside the gene matches: 10. This CDR3 has 16 amino acids. Germline CDR1 and CDR2: MNHNY and SVGAGI (reference sequence). The CDR3 here is CASRPSGTGKNQPQHF. Written as DNA, the CDR3 is TGTGCCAGCAGACCCTCCGGGACAGGGAAAAATCAGCCCCAGCATTTT.

The chain joins TRBV19 to TRBJ1-1; D is unresolved. CDR1 and CDR2 (germline): LNHDA, SQIVND (reference sequence). The CDR3 has 14 amino acids. V lost 1 base and J 1 base, leaving 7 bases between the germline ends. The DNA for the CDR3 is TGTGCCAGTAGTATAGGGCGGGGGAACACTGAAGCTTTCTTT. Translation gives CASSIGRGNTEAFF.

The CDR3 DNA follows: TGCGCCAGCAGCTTTGCCCTACTAGGTACAGATACGCAGTATTTT. Protein sequence: CASSFALLGTDTQYF. This chain links TRBV5-1 with TRBJ2-3; D is possibly TRBD2 (5 bases). Germline assignment: CDR1 SGHRS and CDR2 YFSETQ. Trimming stripped 2 bases from V and 3 bases from J, with 13 bases between. This CDR3 comprises 15 residues.

The CDR3: CAWSGGVADNEQFF. In nucleotides, the CDR3 is TGTGCCTGGAGTGGTGGTGTAGCCGACAATGAGCAGTTCTTC. J is TRBJ2-1 and V is TRBV30; D call uncertain. The germline gives CDR1 GTSNPN, CDR2 SVGIG (reference sequence). This CDR3 spans 14 amino acids. The V gene lost 1 base and the J gene lost 5 bases, with 12 bases spanning the gap.